This note documents a single T cell receptor beta chain sequence. Produced via immunoSEQ multiplex PCR; TCRdb's table is partial and in-frame only. This table has approximately 85,000 clones, 92% appearing once. This sample is part of a study of technical replicates of blood from a few donors. Germline-derived CDR1 and CDR2 are SGHNT and YENEEA. Trimming removed 5 bases at V and 14 bases at J, with 25 bases between. There are 16 residues in the CDR3. The genes are TRBV11-3 and TRBJ1-6; no clear D. The sequence came from a human donor in good health. Material for sequencing was T cells isolated from PBMCs. This CDR3 reads CASSLTTRASKRSLHF. The CDR3 nucleotides are TGTGCCAGCAGCCTAACGACCCGGGCTTCGAAGCGGTCCCTCCACTTT.